This TCR beta chain was captured in a study of cytomegalovirus exposure and HLA in healthy donors. As for the study in general: A later analysis reported the same platform for the 100 to 150 validation repertoires and the roughly 670 first-cohort repertoires.

This table comes from immunoSEQ multiplex PCR, and its TCRdb copy is limited to in-frame clones, with some not included. The table has approximately 300,000 clones, 75% to 90% seen once; the top ten hold over 0.8%. Whole-study findings and limits: Both high specificity and high sensitivity reportedly marked the classifier's diagnosis of cytomegalovirus status.

Concerning this clone: Its antigen is unidentified.

The V end lost 1 base, the J end lost 2 bases, and 13 bases lay between the germline ends. The CDR3 consists of 16 residues. Germline CDR1 is SGHTA and CDR2 is FQGTGA. A roughly 120-subject validation cohort, separate from the approximately 690-subject first cohort, supplied the donors. This receptor was taken from a woman under 30 in good health and CMV-seronegative. This chain connects TRBV7-3 to TRBJ2-3; D is perhaps TRBD1 (5 bases). Sequencing used PBMCs. CDR3: CASSLMDRTITDTQYF. CDR3 sequence (DNA): TGTGCCAGCAGCTTAATGGATCGGACAATCACAGATACGCAGTATTTT.